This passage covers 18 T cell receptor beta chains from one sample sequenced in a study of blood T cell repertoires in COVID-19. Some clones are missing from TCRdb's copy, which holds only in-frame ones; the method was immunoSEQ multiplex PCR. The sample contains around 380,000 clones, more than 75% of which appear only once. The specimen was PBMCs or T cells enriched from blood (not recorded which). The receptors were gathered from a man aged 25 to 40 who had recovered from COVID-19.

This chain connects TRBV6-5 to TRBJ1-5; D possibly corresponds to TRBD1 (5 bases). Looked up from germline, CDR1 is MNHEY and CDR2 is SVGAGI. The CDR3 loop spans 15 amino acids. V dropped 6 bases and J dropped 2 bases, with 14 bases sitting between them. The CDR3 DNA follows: TGTGCCAGCAGACAGCAGGGTTCCGGCAATCAGCCCCAGCATTTT. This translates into CASRQQGSGNQPQHF.

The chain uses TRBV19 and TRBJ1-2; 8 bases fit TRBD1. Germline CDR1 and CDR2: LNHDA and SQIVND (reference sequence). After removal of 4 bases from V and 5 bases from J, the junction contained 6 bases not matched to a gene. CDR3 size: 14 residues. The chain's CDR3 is CASSTGQGSYGYTF. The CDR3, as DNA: TGTGCCAGTAGTACCGGACAGGGAAGTTATGGCTACACCTTC. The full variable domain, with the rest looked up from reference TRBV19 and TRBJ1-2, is DGGITQSPKYLFRKEGQNVTLSCEQNLNHDAMYWYRQDPGQGLRLIYYSQIVNDFQKGDIAEGYSVSREKKESFPLTVTSAQKNPTAFYLCASSTGQGSYGYTFGSGTRLTVV.

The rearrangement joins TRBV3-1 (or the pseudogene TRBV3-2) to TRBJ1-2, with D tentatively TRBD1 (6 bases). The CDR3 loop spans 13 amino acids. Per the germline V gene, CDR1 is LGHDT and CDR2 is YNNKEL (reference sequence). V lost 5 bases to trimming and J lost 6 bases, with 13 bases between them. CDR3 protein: CASSAHSGDGYTF. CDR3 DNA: TGTGCCAGCAGCGCCCATTCAGGGGATGGCTACACCTTC.

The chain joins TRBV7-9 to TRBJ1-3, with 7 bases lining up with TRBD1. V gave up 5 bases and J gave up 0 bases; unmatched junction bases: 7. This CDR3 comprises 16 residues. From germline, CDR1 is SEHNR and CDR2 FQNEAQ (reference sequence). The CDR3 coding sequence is TGTGCCAGCAGCAAGGGACAGACAAACTCTGGAAACACCATATATTTT. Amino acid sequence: CASSKGQTNSGNTIYF.

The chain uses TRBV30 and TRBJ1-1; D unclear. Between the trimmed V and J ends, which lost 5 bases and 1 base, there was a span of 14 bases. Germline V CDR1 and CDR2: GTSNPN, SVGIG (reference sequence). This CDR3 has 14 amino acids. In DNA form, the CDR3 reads TGTGCCTGGGGTGGTCTGCGGGGGAACACTGAAGCTTTCTTT. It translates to CAWGGLRGNTEAFF.

CDR3 nucleotides: TGCGCCAGCAGCTTAGCGGGGGCGAACGACGAGCAGTACTTC. Its protein is CASSLAGANDEQYF. This chain uses TRBV5-1 with TRBJ2-7; 8 nucleotides agree with TRBD2. Germline loops: CDR1 SGHRS, CDR2 YFSETQ. The CDR3 has 14 amino acids. V dropped 2 bases and J dropped 5; count of bases not matched to a gene: 6. Together with reference TRBV5-1 and TRBJ2-7, the CDR3 gives the full variable domain: KAGVTQTPRYLIKTRGQQVTLSCSPISGHRSVSWYQQTPGQGLQFLFEYFSETQRNKGNFPGRFSGRQFSNSRSEMNVSTLELGDSALYLCASSLAGANDEQYFGPGTRLTVT.

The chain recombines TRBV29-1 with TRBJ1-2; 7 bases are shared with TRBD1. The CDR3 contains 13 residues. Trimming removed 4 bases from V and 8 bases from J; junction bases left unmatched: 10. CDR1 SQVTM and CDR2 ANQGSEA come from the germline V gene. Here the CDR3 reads CSVARNRGDGYTF. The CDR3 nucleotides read TGCAGCGTTGCTCGAAACAGGGGAGACGGCTACACCTTC.

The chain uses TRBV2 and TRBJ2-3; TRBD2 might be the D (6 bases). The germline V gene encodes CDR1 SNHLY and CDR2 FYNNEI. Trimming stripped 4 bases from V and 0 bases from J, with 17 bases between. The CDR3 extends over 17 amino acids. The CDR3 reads CASSGRDFHTSTDTQYF. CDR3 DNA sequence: TGTGCCAGCAGTGGCCGGGACTTTCATACTAGCACAGATACGCAGTATTTT.

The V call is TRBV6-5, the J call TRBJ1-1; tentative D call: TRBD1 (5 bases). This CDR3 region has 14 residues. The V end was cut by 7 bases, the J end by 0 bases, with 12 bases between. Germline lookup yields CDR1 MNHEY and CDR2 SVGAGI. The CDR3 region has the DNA TGTGCCAGCAACCCGACAGTCATGAACACTGAAGCTTTCTTT. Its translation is CASNPTVMNTEAFF.

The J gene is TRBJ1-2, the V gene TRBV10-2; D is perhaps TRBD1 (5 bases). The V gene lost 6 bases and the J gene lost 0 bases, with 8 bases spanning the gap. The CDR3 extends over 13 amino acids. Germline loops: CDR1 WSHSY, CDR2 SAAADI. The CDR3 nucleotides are TGCGCCAGCAGCCCGACAGCTAACTATGGCTACACCTTC. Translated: CASSPTANYGYTF.

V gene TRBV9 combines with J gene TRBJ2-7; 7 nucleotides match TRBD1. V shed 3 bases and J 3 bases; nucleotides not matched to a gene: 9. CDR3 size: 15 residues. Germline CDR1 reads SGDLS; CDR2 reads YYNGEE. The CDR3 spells CASSGHRGPFYEQYF. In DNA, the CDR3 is TGTGCCAGCAGCGGCCACAGGGGACCATTCTACGAGCAGTACTTC.

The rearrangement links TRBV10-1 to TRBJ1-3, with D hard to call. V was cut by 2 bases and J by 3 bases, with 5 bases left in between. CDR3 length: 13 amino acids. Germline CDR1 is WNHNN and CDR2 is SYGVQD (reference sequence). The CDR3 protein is CASSERVGNTIYF. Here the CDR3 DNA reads TGCGCCAGCAGTGAGCGGGTTGGAAACACCATATATTTT.

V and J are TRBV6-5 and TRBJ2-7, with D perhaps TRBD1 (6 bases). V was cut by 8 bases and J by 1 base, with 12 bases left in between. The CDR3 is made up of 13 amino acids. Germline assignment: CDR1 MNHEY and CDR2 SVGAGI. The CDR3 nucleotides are TGTGCCAGCCAGGGGCCGCCTTCCTACGAGCAGTACTTC. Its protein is CASQGPPSYEQYF.

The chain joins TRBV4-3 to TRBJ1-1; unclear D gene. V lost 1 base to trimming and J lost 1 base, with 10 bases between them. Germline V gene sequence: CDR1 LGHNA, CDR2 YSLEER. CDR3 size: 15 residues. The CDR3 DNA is TGCGCCAGCAGCCAAGCATCACTTGAGAACACTGAAGCTTTCTTT. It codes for CASSQASLENTEAFF.

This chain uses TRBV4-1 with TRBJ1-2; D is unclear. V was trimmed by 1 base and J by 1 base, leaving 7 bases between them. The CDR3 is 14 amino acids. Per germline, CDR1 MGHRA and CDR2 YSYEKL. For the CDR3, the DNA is TGCGCCAGCAGCCAAGCAGATTATAACTATGGCTACACCTTC. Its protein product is CASSQADYNYGYTF.

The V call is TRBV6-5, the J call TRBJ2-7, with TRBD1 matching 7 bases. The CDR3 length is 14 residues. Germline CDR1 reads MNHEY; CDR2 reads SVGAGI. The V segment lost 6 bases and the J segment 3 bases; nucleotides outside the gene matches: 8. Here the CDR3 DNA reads TGTGCCAGCAGAACACTACAGGGGCACTACGAGCAGTACTTC. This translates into CASRTLQGHYEQYF.

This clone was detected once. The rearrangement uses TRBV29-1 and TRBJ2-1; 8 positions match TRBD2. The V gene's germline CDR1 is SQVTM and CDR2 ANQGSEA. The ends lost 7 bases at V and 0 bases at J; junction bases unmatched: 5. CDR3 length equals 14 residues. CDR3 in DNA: TGCAGCGCCGCGGGAGGCAGCTCCTACAATGAGCAGTTCTTC. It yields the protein CSAAGGSSYNEQFF.

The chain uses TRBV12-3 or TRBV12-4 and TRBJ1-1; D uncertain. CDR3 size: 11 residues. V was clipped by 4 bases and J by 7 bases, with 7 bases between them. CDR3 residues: CASSSPGEAFF. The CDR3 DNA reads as TGTGCCAGCAGTTCTCCGGGTGAAGCTTTCTTT.